This T cell receptor (beta chain) was documented in a study of naive and memory T cell subsets. The beta constant-region primer was an equimolar mix of two oligonucleotides covering TRBC1 and TRBC2. Four rounds of PCR amplified the ligated cDNA using nested alpha and beta constant-region primers plus SP2. TCRdb used MiXCR to reprocess the UMI-ligation and nested PCR reads, holding one entry per CDR3 protein. The data contain about 120,000 distinct CDR3 sequences, 30% to 45% of them singletons. The germline V gene has CDR1 SQVTM and CDR2 ANQGSEA. Trimming left V 6 bases short and J 4 bases short, with 15 bases between. The CDR3 is made up of 13 amino acids.

This TCR was sampled from a human donor in good health. Input material: central memory CD4+ T cells from blood. V usage is TRBV29-1 and J usage is TRBJ1-2, with D hard to call. The CDR3 region is CSVDKPSGYGYTF. Here the CDR3 DNA reads TGCAGCGTGGATAAGCCAAGTGGCTATGGCTACACCTTC.